The 24 T cell receptor beta chains presented below share a single source sample, sequenced in a study of graft-versus-host responses after intestinal transplantation. Method: immunoSEQ multiplex PCR; TCRdb's copy keeps in-frame clones and lacks some. The repertoire holds approximately 100,000 clones, with roughly 88% as singletons. This sample comprised PBMCs, obtained 255 days after intestinal transplant. These receptors were obtained from a human patient who received an intestinal transplant, so some T cells may come from the graft donor.

This chain links TRBV7-3 with TRBJ2-2; 7 nucleotides match TRBD2. Per the germline V gene, CDR1 is SGHTA and CDR2 is FQGTGA. V was pared by 2 bases and J by 1 base, with 7 bases of the junction left unmatched. This CDR3 contains 17 residues. CDR3 sequence: CASSLWGLAVNTGELFF. CDR3 coding DNA: TGTGCCAGCAGCTTATGGGGCCTAGCGGTGAACACCGGGGAGCTGTTTTTT.

This clone appeared once. The chain combines TRBV6-1 with TRBJ1-3; D is uncertain. V was trimmed by 6 bases and J by 2 bases, leaving 11 bases between them. The length of the CDR3 is 14 residues. Germline CDR1 and CDR2: MNHNS and SASEGT. The CDR3 loop reads CASSEGSPGNTIYF. Written as DNA, the CDR3 is TGTGCCAGCAGCGAGGGTTCCCCTGGAAACACCATATATTTT.

J is TRBJ1-2 and V is TRBV2; D uncertain. Germline V gene data show CDR1 as SNHLY and CDR2 as FYNNEI. The V end lost 6 bases, the J end lost 0 bases, and 14 bases lay between the germline ends. This CDR3 has 15 residues. The CDR3 spells CASRVRAATNYGYTF. CDR3 DNA sequence: TGTGCCAGCAGGGTGAGGGCAGCCACTAACTATGGCTACACCTTC.

The V call is TRBV4-1, the J call TRBJ1-1; a possible D gene is TRBD1 (5 bases). V gave up 3 bases and J gave up 7 bases, with 9 bases separating them. Germline V gene sequence: CDR1 MGHRA, CDR2 YSYEKL. The CDR3 extends over 12 amino acids. The CDR3 here is CASSHGHIEAFF. The CDR3 region has the DNA TGCGCCAGCAGCCACGGACACATTGAAGCTTTCTTT.

The V and J genes are TRBV6-1 and TRBJ1-5; a weak D match, TRBD1 (5 bases). V gave up 7 bases and J gave up 2 bases, with 15 bases separating them. The CDR3 runs 15 residues. Germline CDR1 is MNHNS and CDR2 is SASEGT. The CDR3 region is CASTGQGGGNQPQHF. The CDR3 coding sequence is TGTGCCAGCACGGGTCAAGGAGGGGGCAATCAGCCCCAGCATTTT.

The genes are TRBV13 and TRBJ1-4, with 12 positions matching TRBD1. V was clipped by 4 bases and J by 7 bases; unmatched bases: 1. Germline V lookup: CDR1 PRHDT, CDR2 FYEKMQ (reference sequence). This CDR3 has 14 amino acids. CDR3 in amino acids: CASSWGQGAEKLFF. The DNA of the CDR3 is TGTGCCAGCAGCTGGGGACAGGGGGCTGAAAAACTGTTTTTT.

This chain links TRBV7-8 with TRBJ2-5; weak D call: TRBD1 (7 bases). CDR1 SGHVS and CDR2 FQNEAQ come from the germline V gene. The V end was cut by 5 bases, the J end by 11 bases, with 12 bases between. The length of the CDR3 is 11 residues. CDR3 nucleotides: TGTGCCAGCAGCCAGGGGGGAGTGCAGTACTTC. It codes for CASSQGGVQYF.

A remark on this clone: At one of its ends the junction is not consistent with the germline gene, which may arise from a read error. The rearrangement joins TRBV27 to TRBJ2-7, with TRBD1 matching 7 bases. Germline CDR1 is MNHEY and CDR2 is SMNVEV (reference sequence). This CDR3 contains 15 residues. CDR3 in amino acids: CASSLKTGWAYEQYF. The DNA for the CDR3 is TGTGCTAGCAGTTTGAAGACAGGGTGGGCCTACGAGCAGTACTTC.

This chain links TRBV21-1 with TRBJ2-7; the D call TRBD1 from the table was never checked on the DNA. TRBV21-1 is designated a pseudogene. The length of the CDR3 is 17 residues. CDR3 loop: CASSKRGQGANPYEQYF. As DNA, the CDR3 is TGTGCCAGCAGCAAAAGGGGACAGGGCGCAAACCCCTACGAGCAGTACTTC.

This chain connects TRBV19 to TRBJ1-4; 11 nucleotides match TRBD1. This CDR3 spans 14 amino acids. Germline V CDR1 and CDR2: LNHDA, SQIVND (reference sequence). V dropped 8 bases and J dropped 8; count of bases not matched to a gene: 7. The CDR3 protein is CASGWTGGLEKLFF. The CDR3, as DNA: TGTGCCAGTGGATGGACAGGGGGCCTCGAAAAACTGTTTTTT.

This clone was detected only once. The chain joins TRBV5-8 to TRBJ1-4, with unresolved D. CDR3 size: 16 residues. Per the germline V gene, CDR1 is SGHTS and CDR2 is YDEGEE. V was shortened by 3 bases and J by 3 bases, with 15 bases between the two germline ends. CDR3 amino acids: CASSSQRTVANEKLFF. DNA of the CDR3: TGTGCCAGCAGCTCTCAGAGGACCGTTGCTAATGAAAAACTGTTTTTT. The whole variable domain, filled in from reference TRBV5-8 and TRBJ1-4, reads EAGVTQSPTHLIKTRGQQATLRCSPISGHTSVYWYQQALGLGLQFLLWYDEGEERNRGNFPPRFSGRQFPNYSSELNVNALELEDSALYLCASSSQRTVANEKLFFGSGTQLSVL.

The chain carries TRBV29-1 and TRBJ1-2, with D maybe TRBD1 (5 bases). CDR3 size: 12 residues. Germline CDR1 reads SQVTM; CDR2 reads ANQGSEA. V lost 5 bases and J lost 5, with 12 bases in between. CDR3 region: CSVRDSNYGYTF. The CDR3, as DNA: TGCAGCGTTCGAGACAGCAATTATGGCTACACCTTC.

This clone was recorded a few times. The chain carries TRBV19 and TRBJ1-6; no clear D. Germline V CDR1 and CDR2: LNHDA, SQIVND (reference sequence). The CDR3 is 16 residues long. V was trimmed by 0 bases and J by 8 bases, leaving 14 bases between them. The CDR3 loop reads CASSIEARSWDSPLHF. For the CDR3, the DNA is TGTGCCAGTAGTATAGAGGCGAGAAGCTGGGATTCACCCCTCCACTTT. Supplemented by reference TRBV19 and TRBJ1-6, the full variable domain reads DGGITQSPKYLFRKEGQNVTLSCEQNLNHDAMYWYRQDPGQGLRLIYYSQIVNDFQKGDIAEGYSVSREKKESFPLTVTSAQKNPTAFYLCASSIEARSWDSPLHFGNGTRLTVT.

V gene TRBV6-1 combines with J gene TRBJ2-1; D is ambiguous. The CDR3 totals 16 residues. Germline assignment: CDR1 MNHNS and CDR2 SASEGT. Deletions cut 3 bases from V and 6 bases from J, with 18 bases between. The CDR3, as DNA: TGTGCCAGCAGTGAGAACCCAAGGGCGCTCTCCAATGAGCAGTTCTTC. It yields the protein CASSENPRALSNEQFF.

This clone was seen more than once but under ten times. The gene calls are TRBV7-2 and TRBJ1-1; no firm D call. Germline lookup yields CDR1 SGHTA and CDR2 FQGNSA. The CDR3 has 13 residues. V lost 3 bases to trimming and J lost 8 bases, with 13 bases between them. CDR3 nucleotides: TGTGCCAGCAGCTTTTTGACGGCGGCGGAAGCTTTCTTT. It encodes CASSFLTAAEAFF. The full variable domain, rest sourced from reference TRBV7-2 and TRBJ1-1, is GAGVSQSPSNKVTEKGKDVELRCDPISGHTALYWYRQSLGQGLEFLIYFQGNSAPDKSGLPSDRFSAERTGGSVSTLTIQRTQQEDSAVYLCASSFLTAAEAFFGQGTRLTVV.

The chain carries TRBV11-2 and TRBJ2-4; D perhaps matches TRBD2 (6 bases). The CDR3 loop spans 14 amino acids. The germline V and J ends were trimmed by 7 bases and 2 bases, with 12 bases remaining between them. The germline CDR1 and CDR2 sequences are SGHAT and FQNNGV. CDR3 sequence reads: CASTEEGTKNIQYF. DNA for the CDR3: TGTGCCAGCACCGAGGAGGGGACCAAAAACATTCAGTACTTC.

The rearrangement uses TRBV27 and TRBJ2-3; a possible D gene is TRBD1 (6 bases). V lost 0 bases and J lost 2, with 24 bases in between. Germline loops: CDR1 MNHEY, CDR2 SMNVEV (reference sequence). CDR3 length: 20 amino acids. The CDR3 here is CASSLSRTTGTPSFTDTQYF. CDR3 nucleotides: TGTGCCAGCAGTTTATCTCGCACAACCGGGACACCTTCCTTCACAGATACGCAGTATTTT.

The chain recombines TRBV7-3 with TRBJ1-3; no definite D call. CDR3 length: 15 amino acids. With 4 bases removed from V and 0 bases from J, the gap between germline ends came to 10 bases. Germline V CDR1 and CDR2: SGHTA, FQGTGA. In DNA, the CDR3 is TGTGCCAGCAGCTCCGACCCAAGCTCTGGAAACACCATATATTTT. It yields the protein CASSSDPSSGNTIYF.

This clone was observed a few times. CDR3 sequence: CASSPKYSNQPQHF. In DNA, the CDR3 is TGTGCCAGCAGTCCTAAGTATAGCAATCAGCCCCAGCATTTT. The chain links TRBV6-5 to TRBJ1-5; D remains unclear. The CDR3 covers 14 residues. Between the trimmed V and J ends, which lost 5 bases and 0 bases, there was a span of 8 bases. CDR1 and CDR2 from the germline V gene are MNHEY and SVGAGI.

The rearrangement links TRBV28 to TRBJ2-3; 7 bases match TRBD2. CDR3 length: 18 amino acids. Germline CDR1 MDHEN, CDR2 SYDVKM. With 3 bases clipped from V and 0 bases from J, the junction kept 12 bases outside the gene matches. The chain's CDR3 is CASSFLIAGEFSTDTQYF. Here the CDR3 DNA reads TGTGCCAGCAGTTTTTTAATCGCGGGGGAATTTAGCACAGATACGCAGTATTTT.

The chain employs TRBV7-2 and TRBJ1-3; D is undetermined. From germline, CDR1 is SGHTA and CDR2 FQGNSA. The ends were cut back, 4 bases at V and 7 bases at J, with 11 bases in the middle. The CDR3 loop spans 13 amino acids. This CDR3 reads CASSSRTGNTIYF. DNA of the CDR3: TGTGCCAGCAGCTCCCGTACCGGCAACACCATATATTTT.

The V and J genes are TRBV19 and TRBJ2-6, with D possibly being TRBD1 (7 bases). Looked up from germline, CDR1 is LNHDA and CDR2 is SQIVND (reference sequence). Trimming shortened V by 6 bases and J by 1 base, and 19 bases separated the two germline ends. The CDR3 loop spans 18 amino acids. CDR3 nucleotide sequence: TGTGCCAGTAGAGGGCTGGAGGGGGCGCGGTCTGGGGCCAACGTCCTGACTTTC. This gives the protein CASRGLEGARSGANVLTF.

This chain uses TRBV4-2 with TRBJ1-5; D not resolved. The V end was cut by 0 bases, the J end by 2 bases, with 11 bases between. There are 16 residues in the CDR3. From germline, CDR1 is LGHNA and CDR2 YNFKEQ. The DNA for the CDR3 is TGTGCCAGCAGCCAAGAAGCGTTGAGGGGCAATCAGCCCCAGCATTTT. It codes for CASSQEALRGNQPQHF.

The V and J genes are TRBV28 and TRBJ1-6; D unresolved. V gave up 1 base and J gave up 6 bases, with 13 bases separating them. Germline values: CDR1 MDHEN, CDR2 SYDVKM. CDR3 length: 16 residues. CDR3 nucleotide sequence: TGTGCCAGCAGTTTATTACGGATTTCTGGTAATTCACCCCTCCACTTT. Its protein is CASSLLRISGNSPLHF.